The rows below give T cell receptor beta chains drawn from one sample of a study of T cell responses to AZD1222 COVID-19 vaccine. The assay was immunoSEQ multiplex PCR, and TCRdb's table has in-frame clones only and misses some. The sample holds roughly 100,000 clones, 75% to 90% seen once. Source: peripheral blood, taken 28 days after the second AZD1222 dose. These receptor sequences come from an adult who received the AZD1222 COVID-19 vaccine. Each CDR3 is given with its conserved first and last residue. The order of the fields is D gene, V gene, J gene, clone size, CDR3 protein, CDR3 DNA. A D gene is named only where the DNA matches it firmly. Rows give clone size only sometimes, using once, few, many, or a class for an expanded clone.

D: -
V: TRBV15
J: TRBJ2-3
size: -
CDR3: CATYARQSDTQYF
DNA: TGTGCCACCTATGCCCGACAGTCGGATACGCAGTATTTT

D: -
V: TRBV28
J: TRBJ1-1
size: -
CDR3: CASSSPGGRDTEAFF
DNA: TGTGCCAGCAGTTCCCCGGGGGGTCGGGATACTGAAGCTTTCTTT

D: TRBD1
V: TRBV6-5
J: TRBJ1-6
size: -
CDR3: CASSYSNRGNSPLHF
DNA: TGTGCCAGCAGTTACTCGAACAGGGGTAATTCACCCCTCCACTTT

D: TRBD1
V: TRBV7-2
J: TRBJ1-2
size: -
CDR3: CASSPDRDVGYTF
DNA: TGTGCCAGCAGCCCAGACAGGGATGTGGGCTACACCTTC

D: -
V: TRBV5-1
J: TRBJ1-3
size: -
CDR3: CASSSQTSGAPGNTIYF
DNA: TGCGCCAGCAGCTCACAAACTTCAGGGGCCCCTGGAAACACCATATATTTT

D: -
V: TRBV10-3
J: TRBJ2-3
size: -
CDR3: CAISENSGDTQYF
DNA: TGTGCCATCAGTGAGAATAGCGGAGATACGCAGTATTTT

D: -
V: TRBV28
J: TRBJ2-5
size: few
CDR3: CASSRVEYQETQYF
DNA: TGTGCCAGCAGTAGGGTGGAGTACCAAGAGACCCAGTACTTC

D: -
V: TRBV6-5
J: TRBJ1-5
size: -
CDR3: CASSYSGQTNQPQHF
DNA: TGTGCCAGCAGTTACAGTGGCCAGACCAATCAGCCCCAGCATTTT

D: TRBD1
V: TRBV6-1
J: TRBJ1-1
size: -
CDR3: CASSEAQSPRTGGLNTEAFF
DNA: TGTGCCAGCAGTGAAGCACAAAGCCCGAGGACAGGGGGATTGAACACTGAAGCTTTCTTT

D: TRBD2
V: TRBV10-3
J: TRBJ2-1
size: -
CDR3: CAISEEGPGTSGRNEQFF
DNA: TGTGCCATCAGTGAGGAGGGACCCGGGACTAGCGGGAGGAATGAGCAGTTCTTC

D: TRBD1
V: TRBV27
J: TRBJ1-2
size: -
CDR3: CASSARQGRYGYTF
DNA: TGTGCCAGCAGTGCTCGACAGGGTCGCTATGGCTACACCTTC

D: -
V: TRBV14
J: TRBJ2-7
size: -
CDR3: CASSWTADSYEQYF
DNA: TGTGCCAGCAGCTGGACAGCTGATTCCTACGAGCAGTACTTC

D: TRBD1
V: TRBV19
J: TRBJ1-2
size: -
CDR3: CASSWQQGGYTF
DNA: TGTGCCAGTAGTTGGCAACAGGGGGGCTACACCTTC

D: -
V: TRBV13
J: TRBJ2-7
size: -
CDR3: CASSFSVKAYEQYF
DNA: TGTGCCAGCAGCTTTTCGGTCAAAGCCTACGAGCAGTACTTC

D: -
V: TRBV19
J: TRBJ1-5
size: -
CDR3: CGYADSEGRDQPQHF
DNA: TGTGGATACGCGGACAGTGAAGGGCGAGATCAGCCCCAGCATTTT

D: TRBD1
V: TRBV19
J: TRBJ2-1
size: -
CDR3: CASSIEQGPQFF
DNA: TGTGCCAGTAGTATTGAACAGGGGCCTCAGTTCTTC

D: TRBD1
V: TRBV10-3
J: TRBJ2-5
size: -
CDR3: CAISDRDRGLETQYF
DNA: TGTGCCATCAGTGATCGGGACAGGGGGCTCGAGACCCAGTACTTC

D: -
V: TRBV7-2
J: TRBJ2-7
size: -
CDR3: CASRKTGVYEQYF
DNA: TGTGCCAGCAGAAAGACGGGAGTGTACGAGCAGTACTTC

D: TRBD1
V: TRBV5-1
J: TRBJ1-2
size: -
CDR3: CASSPGTVYGYTF
DNA: TGCGCCAGCAGCCCGGGGACAGTCTATGGCTACACCTTC

D: -
V: TRBV29-1
J: TRBJ2-4
size: -
CDR3: CSVELGAKNIQYF
DNA: TGCAGCGTTGAATTGGGGGCCAAAAACATTCAGTACTTC

D: TRBD1
V: TRBV5-6
J: TRBJ2-5
size: -
CDR3: CASSSYRDRGETQYF
DNA: TGTGCCAGCAGCTCATATAGGGACAGGGGAGAGACCCAGTACTTC

D: -
V: TRBV7-2
J: TRBJ2-3
size: -
CDR3: CASSLVASTDTQYF
DNA: TGTGCCAGCAGCTTAGTCGCTAGCACAGATACGCAGTATTTT

D: TRBD2
V: TRBV18
J: TRBJ2-1
size: -
CDR3: CASSPVGRTSGYNEQFF
DNA: TGTGCCAGCTCACCAGTCGGTAGGACTAGCGGTTACAATGAGCAGTTCTTC

D: -
V: TRBV19
J: TRBJ2-7
size: -
CDR3: CASRSTVGNEQYF
DNA: TGTGCCAGTAGATCCACTGTAGGGAACGAGCAGTACTTC

D: -
V: TRBV7-8
J: TRBJ1-1
size: -
CDR3: CASSKGLWEDTEAFF
DNA: TGTGCCAGCAGCAAGGGACTATGGGAGGACACTGAAGCTTTCTTT

D: -
V: TRBV12-3/TRBV12-4
J: TRBJ2-1
size: -
CDR3: CASSFGGNEQFF
DNA: TGTGCCAGCAGTTTTGGGGGGAATGAGCAGTTCTTC

D: -
V: TRBV5-4
J: TRBJ1-2
size: once
CDR3: CASSFGGSGGYTF
DNA: TGTGCCAGCAGCTTCGGGGGGTCCGGCGGCTACACCTTC

D: -
V: TRBV28
J: TRBJ2-7
size: -
CDR3: CASGDIDYEQYF
DNA: TGTGCCAGTGGGGACATCGACTACGAGCAGTACTTC